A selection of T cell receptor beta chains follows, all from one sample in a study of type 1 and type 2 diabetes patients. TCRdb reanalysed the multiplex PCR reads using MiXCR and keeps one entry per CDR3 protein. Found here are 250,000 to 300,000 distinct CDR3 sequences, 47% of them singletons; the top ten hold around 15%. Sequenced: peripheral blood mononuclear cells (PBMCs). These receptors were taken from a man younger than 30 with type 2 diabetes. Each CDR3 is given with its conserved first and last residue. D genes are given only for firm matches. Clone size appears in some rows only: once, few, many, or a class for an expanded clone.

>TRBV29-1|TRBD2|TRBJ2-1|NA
TGCAGCGTTGGTTGGACTAGCGGGATCGATGAGCAGTTCTTC
CSVGWTSGIDEQFF
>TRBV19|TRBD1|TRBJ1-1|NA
TGTGCCAGTAGTCCCCGGACAGGGTTCACTGAAGCTTTCTTT
CASSPRTGFTEAFF
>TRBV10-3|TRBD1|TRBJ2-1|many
TGTGCCATCAGCCCGACAGGGGCGGGAAACAATGAGCAGTTCTTC
CAISPTGAGNNEQFF
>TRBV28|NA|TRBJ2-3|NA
TGTGCCAGCAGTTCCCGGACAGTGAGCAGAACGGAACCTAACACAGATACGCAGTATTTT
CASSSRTVSRTEPNTDTQYF
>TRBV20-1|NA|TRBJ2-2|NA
TGCAGTGCTTCTCTGGGGACCGGGGAGCTGTTTTTT
CSASLGTGELFF
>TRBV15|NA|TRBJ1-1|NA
TGTGCCACCAGCAGGGGGGGGGCCCTCGAAGCTTTCTTT
CATSRGGALEAFF
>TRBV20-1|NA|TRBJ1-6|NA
TGCAGTGCTAAAAGCCCCCGAGACAGAATTAATTCACCCCTCCACTTT
CSAKSPRDRINSPLHF
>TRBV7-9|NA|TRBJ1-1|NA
TGTGCCAGCAGCTTAGATCAGACCACTGAAGCTTTCTTT
CASSLDQTTEAFF
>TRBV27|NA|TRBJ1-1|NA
TGTGCCAGCAGCTCTGCTCAGGACCTGGGCACTGAAGCTTTCTTT
CASSSAQDLGTEAFF
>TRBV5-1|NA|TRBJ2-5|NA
TGCGCCAGCAGCCCCGAAGGGGGGAGTCTGGAGACCCAGTACTTC
CASSPEGGSLETQYF
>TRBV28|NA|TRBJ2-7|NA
TGTGCCAGCAGCCCAGGGTGGGAGCAGTACTTC
CASSPGWEQYF
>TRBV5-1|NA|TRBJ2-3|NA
TGCGCCAGCAGCTTGGCGCTGAGAGGCACAGATACGCAGTATTTT
CASSLALRGTDTQYF
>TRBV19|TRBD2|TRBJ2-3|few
TGTGCCAGCAGAAAAACTAGCGGGGACTTCACAGATACGCAGTATTTT
CASRKTSGDFTDTQYF
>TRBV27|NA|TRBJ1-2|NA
TGTGCCAGCAGTTTGAGTGCAACCTATGGCTACACCTTC
CASSLSATYGYTF
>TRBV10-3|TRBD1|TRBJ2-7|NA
TGTGCCATCAGTGGTGGACAGGACCCTTCCTACGAGCAGTACTTC
CAISGGQDPSYEQYF
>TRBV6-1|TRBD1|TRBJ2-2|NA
TGTGCCAGCAGTTCCGGACAGGGAGCCGGGGAGCTGTTTTTT
CASSSGQGAGELFF
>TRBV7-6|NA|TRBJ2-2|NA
TGTGCCAGCAGACGACTGGGGAACACCGGGGAGCTGTTTTTT
CASRRLGNTGELFF
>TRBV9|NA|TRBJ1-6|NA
TGTGCCAGCAGCGAGGGTAGGGGTGTTTCACCCCTCCACTTT
CASSEGRGVSPLHF
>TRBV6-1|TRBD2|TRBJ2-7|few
TGTGCCAGCAGTGAACCAGCTAGCGGGAGATCGTACGAGCAGTACTTC
CASSEPASGRSYEQYF
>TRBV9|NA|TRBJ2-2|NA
TGTGCCAGCAGCCCACTCACCAACCCGACCGGGGAGCTGTTTTTT
CASSPLTNPTGELFF
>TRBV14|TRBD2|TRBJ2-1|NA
TGTGCCAGCAGACCTGGACTAGCCGGAAATGAGCAGTTCTTC
CASRPGLAGNEQFF
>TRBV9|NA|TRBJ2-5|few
TGTGCCAGCAGCGTAGGGGGGGACCAAGAGACCCAGTACTTC
CASSVGGDQETQYF
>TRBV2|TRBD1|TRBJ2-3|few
TGTGCCAGCAAACGGGACAGGGAGACAGATACGCAGTATTTT
CASKRDRETDTQYF
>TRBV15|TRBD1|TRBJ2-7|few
TGTGCCACCAGCAGTAATGGGGACAGTCGGTTCGAGCAGTACTTC
CATSSNGDSRFEQYF
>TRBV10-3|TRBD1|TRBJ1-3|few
TGTGCCATCAGTAGAGACAGGGCGGCGTATGGAAACACCATATATTTT
CAISRDRAAYGNTIYF
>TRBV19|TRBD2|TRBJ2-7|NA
TGTGCCAGTAGTGTCCGGTCCGGGGGAGCGGGGTACGAGCAGTACTTC
CASSVRSGGAGYEQYF
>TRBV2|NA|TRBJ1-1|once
TGTGCCAGCAGTGCATCAATCAGGGGCATGAACACTGAAGCTTTCTTT
CASSASIRGMNTEAFF
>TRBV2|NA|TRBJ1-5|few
TGTGCCAGCAGTTTATGGGGCCAAAATCAGCCCCAGCATTTT
CASSLWGQNQPQHF
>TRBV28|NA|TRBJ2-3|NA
TGTGCCAGCACCCTGACAGTTCCAACAGATACGCAGTATTTT
CASTLTVPTDTQYF
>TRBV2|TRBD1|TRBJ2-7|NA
TGTGCCATCACACCGGGACAGGGGTTCTACGAGCAGTACTTC
CAITPGQGFYEQYF
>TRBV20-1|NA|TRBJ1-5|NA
TGCAGTGCTAGAGGGGGGGCTAGCAATCAGCCCCAGCATTTT
CSARGGASNQPQHF
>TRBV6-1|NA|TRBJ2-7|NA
TGTGCCAGCAGTGAGGGGGCCTACAAGCAGTACTTC
CASSEGAYKQYF
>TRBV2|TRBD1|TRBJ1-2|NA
TGTGCCAGCAGTGAAGCGTACCGGACAGGGCGAAACTATGGCTACACCTTC
CASSEAYRTGRNYGYTF
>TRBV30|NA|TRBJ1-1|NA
TGTGCCTGGAGTTTACAGCGGCACACTGAAGCTTTCTTT
CAWSLQRHTEAFF
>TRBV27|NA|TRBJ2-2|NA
TGTGCCAGCAGTCGTATCTCGAACACCGGGGAGCTGTTTTTT
CASSRISNTGELFF
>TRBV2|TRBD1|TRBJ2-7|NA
TGTGCCAGCAACAACCATCCAGGGGGCTCCTCCTACGAGCAGTACTTC
CASNNHPGGSSYEQYF
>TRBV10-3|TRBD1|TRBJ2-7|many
TGTGCCATCAGTGAGGGGACAGGGAGTGAGCAGTACTTC
CAISEGTGSEQYF
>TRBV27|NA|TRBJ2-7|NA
TGTGCCAGCAGTTTCGGACCCCTTAGTGAGCAGTACTTC
CASSFGPLSEQYF
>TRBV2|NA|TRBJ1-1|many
TGTGCCATTCAACCCCCCGACAGGAACACTGAAGCTTTCTTT
CAIQPPDRNTEAFF
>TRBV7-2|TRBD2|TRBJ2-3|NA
TGTGCCAGCAGCTTCCGGACTAGCGGGGGTCCGATAGATACGCAGTATTTT
CASSFRTSGGPIDTQYF
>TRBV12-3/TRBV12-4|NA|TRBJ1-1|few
TGTGCCAGCAGTTTAGCGCTAGGGGGTTCTTCGACTATGAACACTGAAGCTTTCTTT
CASSLALGGSSTMNTEAFF
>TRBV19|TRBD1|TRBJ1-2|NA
TGTGCCAGTAGTAGCTTACAGGGGGTTTATGGCTACACCTTC
CASSSLQGVYGYTF
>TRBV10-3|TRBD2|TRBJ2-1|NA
TGTGCCAGCAGGGCCAGCGGGGGGGGGAATGAGCAGTTCTTC
CASRASGGGNEQFF
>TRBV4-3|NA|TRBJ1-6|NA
TGCGCCAGCAGCCCCTCCAGGGGACCGGATTCACCCCTCCACTTT
CASSPSRGPDSPLHF
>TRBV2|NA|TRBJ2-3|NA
TGTGCCAGCAGTGAACCCGGATCTGCAGATACGCAGTATTTT
CASSEPGSADTQYF